Sequencing of this T cell receptor beta chain was carried out in a study of blood T cell repertoires in COVID-19. The wider study: Sites in the United States, Italy and Spain provided acute and convalescent COVID-19 samples. Sources were T cells, B-cell-depleted T cells, or PBMCs; the material itself was cDNA or gDNA.

Sequenced by immunoSEQ multiplex PCR; TCRdb stores in-frame clones only, minus some. This sample has about 290,000 clones, with 89% found just once. Self-reported history from a screening survey and questionnaire set each donor's cohort. The CDR3 runs 15 residues. V lost 3 bases and J lost 4; bases outside the gene matches: 9. The germline V gene has CDR1 SGDLS and CDR2 YYNGEE. The sample taken for sequencing was PBMCs or T cells enriched from blood (not recorded which). The V and J genes are TRBV9 and TRBJ1-2; TRBD1 agrees at 7 bases. The clonotype comes from a woman aged 40 to 50 who had recovered from COVID-19. The CDR3: CASSGGDRSSYGYTF. CDR3 in DNA: TGTGCCAGCAGCGGGGGGGACAGATCCTCCTATGGCTACACCTTC.